Below are 25 T cell receptor beta chains sequenced from a single sample in a study of control samples from healthy donors and cancer patients. Only in-frame clones appear in the TCRdb table, and some are missing; sequencing was by immunoSEQ multiplex PCR. The data hold some 79,000 clones, with roughly 84% observed a single time. The sample consisted of blood. These receptors were collected from a woman in her forties or fifties in good health.

V is TRBV29-1 and J is TRBJ2-7, with TRBD1 matching over 8 bases. This CDR3 has 14 residues. Germline assignment: CDR1 SQVTM and CDR2 ANQGSEA. V lost 4 bases and J lost 3; bases outside the gene matches: 8. Here the CDR3 reads CSVAKTGAVYEQYF. The CDR3 nucleotides are TGCAGCGTTGCGAAGACAGGGGCGGTCTACGAGCAGTACTTC.

CDR3 sequence: CASSPLARNQPQHF. The DNA for the CDR3 is TGTGCCAGCAGCCCGTTGGCAAGAAATCAGCCCCAGCATTTT. V usage is TRBV3-1 (or the pseudogene TRBV3-2) and J usage is TRBJ1-5, with D hard to call. The germline V gene encodes CDR1 LGHDT and CDR2 YNNKEL (reference sequence). Trimming removed 4 bases from V and 4 bases from J, with 11 bases in between. The CDR3 sequence is 14 residues long.

The rearrangement joins TRBV29-1 to TRBJ2-3, with 8 nucleotides matching TRBD2. Germline-derived CDR1 and CDR2 are SQVTM and ANQGSEA. This CDR3 has 13 amino acids. Trimming cost V 6 bases and J 6 bases; bases outside gene matches: 8. CDR3 region: CSVIAGSIDTQYF. For the CDR3, the DNA is TGCAGCGTAATAGCGGGATCTATTGATACGCAGTATTTT.

The chain uses TRBV5-1 and TRBJ2-3; 10 bases match TRBD2. The germline V gene has CDR1 SGHRS and CDR2 YFSETQ. V lost 2 bases and J lost 4; bases outside the gene matches: 4. The CDR3 is 15 residues long. CDR3 residues: CASSFLAGVPDTQYF. CDR3 DNA: TGCGCCAGCAGCTTTCTAGCGGGAGTACCAGATACGCAGTATTTT.

This rearrangement joins TRBV24-1 to TRBJ2-2, with D uncertain. The V end was cut by 3 bases, the J end by 6 bases, with 13 bases between. The CDR3 is made up of 15 amino acids. The V gene's germline CDR1 is KGHDR and CDR2 SFDVKD. The CDR3 region has the DNA TGTGCCACCAGTGATCACGTCCGCGCCGCCGGGGAGCTGTTTTTT. Translating gives CATSDHVRAAGELFF.

The chain joins TRBV5-6 to TRBJ1-2, with 9 bases lining up with TRBD1. J was trimmed by 4 bases and V by 4 bases; bases with no gene match: 5. The germline gives CDR1 SGHDT, CDR2 YYEEEE. This CDR3 region has 14 residues. CDR3 sequence (DNA): TGTGCCAGCAGCGCGGACAGGGGTTCCTATGGCTACACCTTC. It specifies CASSADRGSYGYTF.

The chain has TRBV11-3 and TRBJ2-1; 8 bases match TRBD2. From germline, CDR1 is SGHNT and CDR2 YENEEA. The V and J ends lost 9 bases and 9 bases, in that order; junction bases with no gene match: 10. The CDR3 contains 13 residues. The CDR3 sequence: CASSGIADGEQFF. The CDR3 region has the DNA TGTGCCAGTAGCGGGATAGCGGACGGTGAGCAGTTCTTC.

This clone was picked up one time. The chain links TRBV7-8 to TRBJ1-1; TRBD1 might be the D (6 bases). CDR1 SGHVS and CDR2 FQNEAQ come from the germline V gene. V lost 3 bases and J 1 base, leaving 6 bases between the germline ends. The CDR3 extends over 13 amino acids. Here the CDR3 DNA reads TGTGCCAGCAGCTTGGGACAGAACACTGAAGCTTTCTTT. It yields the protein CASSLGQNTEAFF.

V usage is TRBV21-1 and J usage is TRBJ2-1; the D call in the table, TRBD2, was not verified against the DNA. TRBV21-1 is noted as a pseudogene. The CDR3 spans 16 residues. CDR3 coding DNA: TGTGCCAGCAGCACCCGACTAGCGGGGCCTTCCAATGAGCAGTTCTTC. It translates to CASSTRLAGPSNEQFF.

A few counts support this clone. J is TRBJ2-5 and V is TRBV25-1; D may be TRBD1 or TRBD2 (5 bases each). Deletions cut 10 bases from V and 4 bases from J, with 25 bases between. CDR3 length equals 16 residues. CDR1 and CDR2 from the germline V gene are MGHDK and SYGVNS. The CDR3 sequence: CANPRGDPKSGETQYF. The CDR3 DNA sequence: TGTGCCAATCCCCGAGGGGACCCCAAATCGGGAGAGACCCAGTACTTC.

The chain is built from TRBV7-8 and TRBJ2-7; 8 bases are a match to TRBD1. Germline loops: CDR1 SGHVS, CDR2 FQNEAQ. The CDR3 is made up of 15 amino acids. The V and J ends lost 0 bases and 2 bases, in that order; junction bases with no gene match: 3. The CDR3 region has the DNA TGTGCCAGCAGCTTAGCCGGGACAGGCCCCTACGAGCAGTACTTC. It translates to CASSLAGTGPYEQYF.

The chain couples TRBV6-5 to TRBJ1-4, with TRBD1 matching 9 bases. The V gene's germline CDR1 is MNHEY and CDR2 SVGAGI. With V trimmed by 6 bases and J by 7 bases, 9 bases remained unmatched. This CDR3 contains 15 residues. CDR3 nucleotides: TGTGCCAGCAGAGCACAGGGGGCGAAAGGTGAAAAACTGTTTTTT. Translation gives CASRAQGAKGEKLFF.

The gene calls are TRBV11-1 and TRBJ2-2, with D perhaps TRBD1 (5 bases). CDR1 and CDR2 (germline): SGHAT, FQDESV (reference sequence). Trimming pared 1 base from V and 2 bases from J, leaving 8 bases between. This CDR3 comprises 15 residues. Here the CDR3 reads CASSLGQGNTGELFF. In DNA, the CDR3 is TGTGCCAGCAGCTTAGGCCAGGGCAACACCGGGGAGCTGTTTTTT.

Here the CDR3 reads CASSSRLAGGISAQETQYF. For the CDR3, the DNA is TGCGCCAGCAGTTCGAGGCTAGCGGGAGGTATTTCCGCCCAAGAGACCCAGTACTTC. This chain uses TRBV5-1 with TRBJ2-5; 11 bases match TRBD2. This CDR3 has 19 residues. The V gene's germline CDR1 is SGHRS and CDR2 YFSETQ. V was pared by 5 bases and J by 1 base, with 16 bases of the junction left unmatched.

The V gene is TRBV3-1 (or the pseudogene TRBV3-2), the J gene TRBJ1-5; the D is unclear. The V end was cut by 1 base, the J end by 1 base, with 8 bases between. Germline V gene data show CDR1 as LGHDT and CDR2 as YNNKEL (reference sequence). The CDR3 extends over 15 amino acids. The CDR3 region is CASSQGRNSNQPQHF. CDR3 coding DNA: TGTGCCAGCAGCCAAGGGCGGAACAGCAATCAGCCCCAGCATTTT.

With respect to this clone: The same CDR3 arises from other DNA sequences in this sample as well. The chain has TRBV6-4 and TRBJ2-2, with D uncertain. Germline V gene sequence: CDR1 MRHNA, CDR2 SNTAGT. The CDR3 runs to 12 residues. Trimming removed 2 bases at V and 4 bases at J, with 2 bases between. This CDR3 is CASSDGTGELFF. The CDR3 region has the DNA TGTGCCAGCAGTGACGGCACCGGGGAGCTGTTTTTT.

The chain joins TRBV9 to TRBJ2-2, with D perhaps TRBD1 (5 bases). V lost 0 bases to trimming and J lost 5 bases, with 11 bases between them. CDR1 is SGDLS and CDR2 is YYNGEE in the germline V gene. The CDR3 spans 15 residues. CDR3 region: CASSVVNGATGELFF. DNA for the CDR3: TGTGCCAGCAGCGTAGTGAATGGGGCGACCGGGGAGCTGTTTTTT.

The chain recombines TRBV29-1 with TRBJ1-1, with TRBD1 as a possible D gene (5 bases). The germline V gene has CDR1 SQVTM and CDR2 ANQGSEA. V lost 7 bases to trimming and J lost 3 bases, with 15 bases between them. The CDR3 runs 13 residues. The CDR3 protein is CSASTRGDTEAFF. In nucleotides, the CDR3 is TGCAGCGCTTCTACCCGGGGGGACACTGAAGCTTTCTTT.

The V gene is TRBV10-3, the J gene TRBJ2-3; D is ambiguous. The CDR3 is 12 residues long. V lost 6 bases, J lost 2 bases, and 6 bases lay in between. The germline V gene has CDR1 ENHRY and CDR2 SYGVKD. Here the CDR3 reads CAISETTDTQYF. The CDR3 DNA is TGTGCCATCAGCGAAACCACAGATACGCAGTATTTT.

This chain uses TRBV28 with TRBJ1-1; 9 nucleotides agree with TRBD1. CDR3 length: 15 residues. V trimming: 7 bases; J trimming: 3 bases; junction bases outside the gene matches: 9. Germline CDR1 is MDHEN and CDR2 is SYDVKM. This CDR3 reads CASIAPGQGYTEAFF. CDR3 in DNA: TGTGCCAGCATCGCCCCGGGACAGGGTTACACTGAAGCTTTCTTT.

V and J are TRBV19 and TRBJ1-1; a weak D match, TRBD1 (6 bases). CDR1 LNHDA and CDR2 SQIVND come from the germline V gene (reference sequence). This CDR3 is 14 amino acids long. The V end lost 6 bases, the J end lost 8 bases, and 19 bases lay between the germline ends. CDR3 coding DNA: TGTGCCAGTAGACCCACCGGGACAAAGCACGAAGCTTTCTTT. The encoded protein is CASRPTGTKHEAFF.

The rearrangement links TRBV6-1 to TRBJ1-3, with unresolved D. The V and J ends lost 0 bases and 2 bases respectively, with 2 bases between them. Looked up from germline, CDR1 is MNHNS and CDR2 is SASEGT. CDR3 size: 13 residues. The CDR3 nucleotides are TGTGCCAGCAGTGAAGCAGCTGGAAACACCATATATTTT. Protein: CASSEAAGNTIYF.

V usage is TRBV12-3 or TRBV12-4 and J usage is TRBJ1-2, with D unresolved. The CDR3 is 11 amino acids. V was shortened by 6 bases and J by 7 bases, with 9 bases between the two germline ends. In DNA form, the CDR3 reads TGTGCCAGCAGAAGAGACATTGGCTACACCTTC. It is translated as CASRRDIGYTF.

The V call is TRBV5-6, the J call TRBJ1-4, with TRBD1 as a possible D gene (6 bases). CDR3 length equals 15 residues. Trimming shortened V by 4 bases and J by 2 bases, and 12 bases separated the two germline ends. Germline loops: CDR1 SGHDT, CDR2 YYEEEE. Here the CDR3 reads CASSPQGRTNEKLFF. CDR3 DNA sequence: TGTGCCAGCAGCCCACAGGGTCGTACTAATGAAAAACTGTTTTTT.

CDR3 region: CASSSRQREGQGNEQFF. In DNA, the CDR3 is TGTGCCAGCAGCTCCCGTCAGCGGGAGGGCCAGGGCAATGAGCAGTTCTTC. This rearrangement joins TRBV11-3 to TRBJ2-1; TRBD2 agrees at 10 bases. This CDR3 spans 17 amino acids. Per the germline V gene, CDR1 is SGHNT and CDR2 is YENEEA. V dropped 4 bases and J dropped 6; count of bases not matched to a gene: 12.